Listed below are T cell receptor beta chains from one sample, sequenced in a study of blood T cell repertoires in COVID-19. Repertoires were generated with immunoSEQ multiplex PCR, while TCRdb's copy carries only in-frame clones and drops some. Among 150,000 to 200,000 clones listed, roughly 85% were seen once. The sequenced sample was PBMCs or T cells enriched from blood (not recorded which). The origin of the receptors is a woman aged 18-30 years who had recovered from COVID-19. Each CDR3 is given with its conserved first and last residue. Fields, in order: CDR3 protein, CDR3 DNA, J gene, D gene, clone size, V gene. The D gene is left open where the match is weak. The listing skips clone size in some rows; elsewhere it reads once, few, many or a size class.

CDR3: CASSMGRTGELFF
DNA: TGTGCCAGTAGTATGGGCCGGACCGGGGAGCTGTTTTTT
J: TRBJ2-2
D: .
size: .
V: TRBV19

CDR3: CASSYMRGRNYGYTF
DNA: TGTGCCAGCAGTTACATGAGGGGGCGAAACTATGGCTACACCTTC
J: TRBJ1-2
D: TRBD1
size: .
V: TRBV6-5

CDR3: CASSKTGEGTEAFF
DNA: TGCGCCAGCAGTAAGACAGGGGAGGGCACTGAAGCTTTCTTT
J: TRBJ1-1
D: TRBD1
size: .
V: TRBV10-2

CDR3: CASSEGGGTGANVLTF
DNA: TGTGCCAGCAGTGAAGGGGGGGGAACTGGGGCCAACGTCCTGACTTTC
J: TRBJ2-6
D: TRBD2
size: many
V: TRBV6-1

CDR3: CASILGTGSYNEQFF
DNA: TGTGCCAGCATTCTTGGGACTGGCTCCTACAATGAGCAGTTCTTC
J: TRBJ2-1
D: .
size: .
V: TRBV6-4

CDR3: CASSSRRTSATYEQYF
DNA: TGTGCCAGTAGTAGTCGTAGGACTAGCGCAACCTACGAGCAGTACTTC
J: TRBJ2-7
D: TRBD2
size: .
V: TRBV19

CDR3: CASSFHSGTGTNSPLHF
DNA: TGTGCCAGCAGCTTCCACTCAGGGACAGGCACAAATTCACCCCTCCACTTT
J: TRBJ1-6
D: TRBD1
size: .
V: TRBV7-2

CDR3: CASSTQLAALNEQYF
DNA: TGTGCCAGCAGCACTCAACTAGCGGCATTAAACGAGCAGTACTTC
J: TRBJ2-7
D: TRBD2
size: .
V: TRBV7-8

CDR3: CASSLLSGGFYNEQFF
DNA: TGTGCCAGCAGCTTGCTTTCTGGCGGGTTTTACAATGAGCAGTTCTTC
J: TRBJ2-1
D: .
size: .
V: TRBV11-2

CDR3: CASSPMRTSQETQYF
DNA: TGTGCCAGCAGCCCCATGCGGACATCCCAAGAGACCCAGTACTTC
J: TRBJ2-5
D: .
size: .
V: TRBV7-3

CDR3: CASTSGSTNNEQFF
DNA: TGCGCCAGCACTAGCGGGAGCACAAACAATGAGCAGTTCTTC
J: TRBJ2-1
D: TRBD2
size: .
V: TRBV5-1

CDR3: CASSIPTGESTSVPQHF
DNA: TGTGCCAGTAGTATCCCGACAGGGGAATCGACATCGGTGCCCCAGCATTTT
J: TRBJ1-5
D: TRBD1
size: once
V: TRBV19

CDR3: CATRGNYITEAFF
DNA: TGTGCCACCAGAGGAAACTATATCACTGAAGCTTTCTTT
J: TRBJ1-1
D: .
size: .
V: TRBV24-1

CDR3: CASSLVVSQETQYF
DNA: TGTGCCAGCAGCTTGGTTGTCAGTCAAGAGACCCAGTACTTC
J: TRBJ2-5
D: .
size: .
V: TRBV5-4

CDR3: CASSWGQPNTEAFF
DNA: TGTGCCAGCAGTTGGGGACAGCCGAACACTGAAGCTTTCTTT
J: TRBJ1-1
D: TRBD1
size: .
V: TRBV28

CDR3: CASSAQGGGQETQYF
DNA: TGTGCCAGCAGCGCCCAGGGGGGAGGCCAAGAGACCCAGTACTTC
J: TRBJ2-5
D: .
size: .
V: TRBV7-2

CDR3: CASSPRSEGNEQFF
DNA: TGTGCCAGCAGCCCTAGATCCGAGGGCAATGAGCAGTTCTTC
J: TRBJ2-1
D: .
size: .
V: TRBV6-2/TRBV6-3

CDR3: CASSQVSSDNEQFF
DNA: TGCGCCAGCAGCCAAGTTAGTAGCGACAATGAGCAGTTCTTC
J: TRBJ2-1
D: .
size: .
V: TRBV4-3

CDR3: CASHLQGYTEAFF
DNA: TGTGCCAGCCATTTACAGGGGTACACTGAAGCTTTCTTT
J: TRBJ1-1
D: TRBD1
size: .
V: TRBV28

CDR3: CASSLAGLAGGLQETQYF
DNA: TGTGCCAGCAGCTTGGCGGGACTAGCGGGGGGGCTACAAGAGACCCAGTACTTC
J: TRBJ2-5
D: TRBD2
size: .
V: TRBV5-5

CDR3: CASSEGYLSYEQYF
DNA: TGTGCCAGCAGTGAGGGCTACCTCTCCTACGAGCAGTACTTC
J: TRBJ2-7
D: .
size: .
V: TRBV2

CDR3: CAISDTGQGAGDTQYF
DNA: TGTGCCATCAGTGATACCGGACAGGGGGCTGGAGATACGCAGTATTTT
J: TRBJ2-3
D: TRBD1
size: .
V: TRBV10-3

CDR3: CASSLGQGRNYGYTF
DNA: TGTGCCAGCAGCTTAGGACAGGGCAGGAACTATGGCTACACCTTC
J: TRBJ1-2
D: TRBD1
size: .
V: TRBV7-9

CDR3: CASSYSSGFYGYTF
DNA: TGTGCCAGCAGTTACTCATCAGGCTTCTATGGCTACACCTTC
J: TRBJ1-2
D: .
size: .
V: TRBV6-5

CDR3: CASSLEPSYNEQFF
DNA: TGCGCCAGCAGCTTGGAGCCTAGTTACAATGAGCAGTTCTTC
J: TRBJ2-1
D: .
size: .
V: TRBV5-1

CDR3: CASRGALGGTEAFF
DNA: TGTGCCAGCAGGGGCGCGTTGGGGGGCACTGAAGCTTTCTTT
J: TRBJ1-1
D: .
size: .
V: TRBV21-1